This T cell receptor beta chain was captured in a study of shared clonotypes between healthy human individuals. Study-wide results and limits: Shared clonotypes: about 5.3% naive CD4, around 3.5% naive CD8, over 2% memory CD4, over 0.3% memory CD8. Tissue TCR repertoires likely differ from these blood-only repertoires.

This clone was observed a handful of times. What it recognizes is unknown. This CDR3 region has 12 residues. V was clipped by 0 bases and J by 3 bases, with 1 base between them. Germline assignment: CDR1 SGHNT and CDR2 YYREEE (reference sequence). Authors' data handling: From ImmunoSEQ came sequences covering only the junction and carrying no quality scores, so filtering differed. Using immunoSEQ multiplex PCR, the repertoire was profiled, and TCRdb retains in-frame clones only, with some absent. V and J calls and clone size are given by that table; D and trimming were obtained from the DNA. The data show over 100,000 clones, about 71% seen once.

Material: memory CD8+ T cells sorted from blood. Stated subset: CD45RO+ cells pooled with CCR7-negative TemRA cells. The chain joins TRBV5-4 to TRBJ2-1; D remains ambiguous. This receptor was obtained from a woman aged 25 to 45 in good health. CDR3 sequence: CASSLDYNEQFF. Written as DNA, the CDR3 is TGTGCCAGCAGCTTGGACTACAATGAGCAGTTCTTC.